Listed below are T cell receptor beta chains from one sample, sequenced in a study of cytomegalovirus exposure and HLA in healthy donors. This table comes from immunoSEQ multiplex PCR, and its TCRdb copy is limited to in-frame clones, with some not included. The data contain around 210,000 clones, around 82% of them singletons. The material sequenced was PBMCs. Receptor source: a woman aged 30 to 39 in good health and CMV-seronegative. CDR3s include the opening cysteine and the closing phenylalanine or tryptophan. A D gene is named only where the DNA matches it firmly. Not every row has a clone size; where given, it reads once, few, many or a size class.

D	J	size	V	DNA	CDR3
TRBD2	TRBJ2-1	NA	TRBV5-1	TGCGCCAGCAGCTTGGGACTAGCGGGGGGCATCTACAATGAGCAGTTCTTC	CASSLGLAGGIYNEQFF
NA	TRBJ1-4	NA	TRBV10-3	TGTGCGTCTTCAGGGGAAATATATCGGGAAAAACTGTTTTTT	CASSGEIYREKLFF
TRBD1	TRBJ2-7	NA	TRBV5-6	TGTGCCAGCAGCTCCGGGACAGGGAGGTACGAGCAGTACTTC	CASSSGTGRYEQYF
NA	TRBJ1-1	NA	TRBV28	TGTGCCAGCAGCGCGGAGTGTGAAGCTTTCTTT	CASSAECEAFF
TRBD1	TRBJ1-2	NA	TRBV4-2	TGTGCCAGCAGCCAAGATGACAGGGAAATCTATGGCTACACCTTC	CASSQDDREIYGYTF
TRBD2	TRBJ2-4	NA	TRBV4-2	TGTGCCAGCAGCCCCCCGGGACTAGAGAAAAACATTCAGTACTTC	CASSPPGLEKNIQYF
NA	TRBJ1-1	NA	TRBV10-3	TGTGCCATCAACCGGGCGCGGGGCACTGAAGCTTTCTTT	CAINRARGTEAFF
TRBD1	TRBJ2-1	few	TRBV25-1	TGTGCCAGCAGTGCGGAGGGGACAGGGAATGAGCAGTTCTTC	CASSAEGTGNEQFF
NA	TRBJ2-2	NA	TRBV9	TGTGCCAGCAGCGTAGGGACCAGGGGAAACACCGGGGAGCTGTTTTTT	CASSVGTRGNTGELFF
NA	TRBJ2-7	NA	TRBV14	TGTGCCAGCAGCCAAGCCGCCTCCGGAACTAGTGGCCCCGTGCCGCCCTCCTACGAGCAGTACTTC	CASSQAASGTSGPVPPSYEQYF
NA	TRBJ1-1	few	TRBV7-9	TGTTCCAGCAGCCCCGGGACTTTTGAAGCTTTCTTT	CSSSPGTFEAFF
NA	TRBJ2-1	NA	TRBV5-1	TGCGCCACCCAACTGGGACTGACTGCCCACAATGAGCAGTTCTTC	CATQLGLTAHNEQFF
TRBD1	TRBJ1-6	NA	TRBV28	TGTGCCAGCAGGACTCGGGACAGACTTACGGGTTCACCCCTCCACTTT	CASRTRDRLTGSPLHF
TRBD2	TRBJ2-7	few	TRBV30	TGTGCCTGGAGCAAATACAGGACTAGCGGGAGTGTCTACGAGCAGTACTTC	CAWSKYRTSGSVYEQYF
TRBD1	TRBJ2-3	NA	TRBV29-1	TGCAGCGTTGGGGTGGGACAGGGAGGCACAGATACGCAGTATTTT	CSVGVGQGGTDTQYF
NA	TRBJ2-1	NA	TRBV10-3	TGTGCCATCAGATATTACAATGAGCAGTTCTTC	CAIRYYNEQFF
NA	TRBJ2-1	NA	TRBV4-1	TGCGCCAGCAGCCAAGTAGTTGTAGCGGCGGATGAGCAGTTCTTC	CASSQVVVAADEQFF
NA	TRBJ1-4	NA	TRBV7-7	TGTGCTAGCAGCTCCCCCCTGCGGGGGGCTAATGAAAAACTGTTTTTT	CASSSPLRGANEKLFF
NA	TRBJ1-6	few	TRBV2	TGTGCCAGCAGTGGGGCCGCGCCCTATAATTCACCCCTCCACTTT	CASSGAAPYNSPLHF
TRBD1	TRBJ1-3	NA	TRBV30	TGTGCCTGGAGTGTAGGGGGCAACGGAAACACCATATATTTT	CAWSVGGNGNTIYF
NA	TRBJ2-3	NA	TRBV30	TGTGCCTGGAGTGCGCTAGTTCACCCCACAGATACGCAGTATTTT	CAWSALVHPTDTQYF
TRBD1	TRBJ1-5	NA	TRBV2	TGTGCCAGCAGTGAACAGACAGGGGGCAATCAGCCCCAGCATTTT	CASSEQTGGNQPQHF